What follows is one T cell receptor beta chain and its context. What antigen it recognizes has not been identified. Base qualities are not at hand, and no much larger clone is one base apart. The data belong to a study of shared clonotypes between healthy human individuals (dated by TCRdb to 2018 to 2021). Regarding the study in general: Three men and two women, aged 18 to 49 years, made up the cohort. Per donor, three plates each were used for CD4 naive and CD4 memory, two for CD8 naive, and one for CD8 memory. The study deeply sequenced blood TCR repertoires of five healthy adults to estimate repertoire size and the extent of clonotype sharing between individuals. Different laboratories and diverse techniques were used to prepare libraries and sequence TCR repertoires, to increase sequencing depth and limit assay-specific biases. Leukapheresis yielded between about 0.94 and 8.9 billion PBMCs per donor. General findings and caveats noted by the study authors: Compared with non-shared clonotypes, the clonotypes found in all four sorted-subset donors had higher generation probabilities. Pairwise subsampling led to the expectation that sequencing depth would affect the degree of clonotype sharing among donors. The small number of donors limited the genetic and exposure-history diversity represented. Sharing across a few donors was observed for around 5% of naive CD4, less than 4% of naive CD8, 2.3% of memory CD4, and about 0.4% of memory CD8 clonotypes. Incomplete sequencing was indicated by rarefaction of sorted-subset datasets, despite the large sequencing depth. Naive subsets generally had larger estimated clonotype richness than memory subsets did. Sampling was restricted to blood, and TCR repertoires in tissues likely differ from the TCR repertoires found in blood.

Including cysteine and phenylalanine, the CDR3 has 15 amino acids. Only the CDR3 portion is preserved as DNA: 45 bases, with reading frame beginning at the first base. V lost 4 bases and J lost 0 bases; the stretch between them is 12 bases long. CDR1 SGHAT and CDR2 FQNNGV are derived from the germline V gene. Using the deep immunoSEQ assay, multiplex PCR amplified TCR CDR3 regions from genomic DNA. Extracted genomic DNA from each cell subset was spread evenly across all wells of several immunoSEQ 96-well plates, with each plate serving as a replicate. Each replicate PCR for sorted subsets received about 220 ng genomic DNA, equal to tens of thousands of T cell genomes. The purified libraries were quantified using a Qubit 3.0 fluorometer, sized with a Bioanalyzer 2100, and then quantified again using the KAPA Library Quantification kit. Every immunoSEQ 96-well plate was sequenced on a separate single-read 150-cycle Illumina NextSeq 550 flow cell. Under the source paper's analysis protocol: Because the immunoSEQ output included only junctional sequences and no quality scores, the filtering could not be the same as the filtering used for full-length reads. To assign V/J genes and CDR3, sequences were annotated against IMGT germline references using PyIR, a Python wrapper for IgBLAST v1.9. Reads with weak V/J assignments (E-value above 1e-6), missing CDR3, stop codons, out-of-frame junctions, or ambiguous translated residues were removed. V3J clonotypes were defined as sequences sharing an identical inferred V gene, J gene, and CDR3 amino acid sequence. The percentage overlap between two repertoires was calculated by dividing the number of shared unique clonotypes by the size of the smaller repertoire. Richness of each repertoire was evaluated using RTK rarefaction, the Chao1 estimator, and Recon v2.1 estimates of unobserved clonotypes. Generation probabilities were computed with OLGA for all TCRbeta clonotypes obtained by the gDNA method from a few donors. Not all clones reach the TCRdb copy of this immuneACCESS table, which keeps in-frame sequences only. Checked studies attribute under half of the gap to unresolved V genes and leave the rest unexplained. V, J and clone size were drawn from that table, and D and trimming were deduced from the DNA. Recorded for this sample are some 1 million clones; approximately 68% of them occurred a single time. The ten biggest clones cover approximately 1.5% of the sample.

Healthy HIV-negative adults with no recently reported acute infections or vaccinations were included as donors. Every donor was a Caucasian adult living in Nashville, Tennessee, USA. Magnetic negative selection was used to enrich CD4+ T cells, after which naive cells were positively selected on CD45RA and the negative fraction became the memory subset. After blood collection by leukapheresis, PBMCs were isolated using Ficoll-Histopaque density gradient centrifugation and then cryopreserved in the vapor phase of liquid nitrogen. Analytical flow cytometry was used to check the purity and quantity of every magnetically sorted T cell population. Each sorted fraction had its genomic DNA isolated and then quantified by UV absorbance on a Nanodrop 2000c.

This chain joins TRBV11-2 to TRBJ1-2; the D gene identity is not certain. This TCR came from a man aged 18-30 years in good health. The sample was memory CD4+ T cells sorted from blood. Per the publication, the cell subset or site label means: CD45RA-negative fraction. The CDR3 has the sequence CASSSRLEANYGYTF. In nucleotide form, the sequence is TGTGCCAGCAGCTCAAGGCTTGAGGCTAACTATGGCTACACCTTC.